This T cell receptor beta chain stems from a study of blood T cell repertoires in COVID-19. The wider study: Some COVID-19 samples were acute and others convalescent; all came from the United States, Italy and Spain. Sources were T cells, B-cell-depleted T cells, or PBMCs; the material itself was cDNA or gDNA.

Source study methods: Scientists estimated how many nucleated cells there were by amplifying reference gene primers. TCRdb's copy holds only in-frame clones and misses some; the assay was immunoSEQ multiplex PCR. The V and J calls and clone size are taken from that table; D and trimming were inferred from the DNA. The data show 120,000 or so clones, with around nine tenths seen just once and about 4% held by the top ten. The germline V and J ends were trimmed by 5 bases and 3 bases, with 17 bases remaining between them. From germline, CDR1 is SEHNR and CDR2 FQNEAQ (reference sequence). The CDR3 contains 15 residues.

The receptor's source is a middle-aged man with active COVID-19. The sample was peripheral blood. The chain carries TRBV7-9 and TRBJ2-7; possibly TRBD1 for D (5 bases). This CDR3 is CASSGAYPSLYEQYF. CDR3 DNA sequence: TGTGCCAGCAGCGGGGCATACCCAAGTCTCTACGAGCAGTACTTC.